A single sample is the source of the 20 T cell receptor beta chains below, sequenced in a study of T cells after yellow fever vaccination. One entry per CDR3 protein, called by TCRdb with MiXCR from the 5' RACE reads. The data show 500,000 to 650,000 distinct CDR3 sequences, more than 9% seen once. The sequencing used PBMCs, collected on the day of the yellow fever booster vaccination. These receptors were taken from a man aged 30-40 years who received the YFV17D yellow fever vaccine.

This clonotype was detected ten times or more. This chain uses TRBV2 with TRBJ2-7; D call uncertain. CDR3 size: 10 residues. Deletions cut 2 bases from V and 4 bases from J, with 0 bases between. Per germline, CDR1 SNHLY and CDR2 FYNNEI. CDR3 in amino acids: CASSEYEQYF. Written as DNA, the CDR3 is TGTGCCAGCAGTGAATACGAGCAGTACTTC.

This clonotype was counted only a few times. The V call is TRBV6-2 or TRBV6-3, the J call TRBJ2-2; no definite D call. The CDR3 is made up of 13 amino acids. The germline V and J ends were trimmed by 2 bases and 3 bases, with 4 bases remaining between them. Germline values: CDR1 MNHEY, CDR2 SVGEGT. The CDR3 sequence is CASSYTYTGELFF. The CDR3 bases are TGTGCCAGCAGTTACACATACACCGGGGAGCTGTTTTTT.

This clonotype has just a few counts. The chain joins TRBV5-5 to TRBJ2-7; D not resolved. The CDR3 is made up of 16 amino acids. Trimming removed 3 bases at V and 3 bases at J, with 19 bases between. Germline assignment: CDR1 SGHKS and CDR2 YYEKEE (reference sequence). The CDR3 nucleotides read TGTGCCAGCAGCTACAACCCGGGTCATCTAAACTACGAGCAGTACTTC. Translating it yields CASSYNPGHLNYEQYF.

The sample holds a few counts of this clonotype. The rearrangement joins TRBV9 to TRBJ2-1; D may match TRBD1 or TRBD2 (5 bases each). The length of the CDR3 is 15 residues. Trimming left V 0 bases short and J 7 bases short, with 14 bases between. Germline V gives CDR1 SGDLS, CDR2 YYNGEE. CDR3 protein: CASSVGSREGNEQFF. CDR3 in DNA: TGTGCCAGCAGCGTAGGAAGCCGAGAGGGGAATGAGCAGTTCTTC.

This clonotype was found many times. CDR3 nucleotides: TGTGCCAGCAGTTTAGCGAGACTAGCGGGCAATGAGCAGTTCTTC. It translates to CASSLARLAGNEQFF. The chain carries TRBV12-3 or TRBV12-4 and TRBJ2-1, with 10 bases fitting TRBD2. V trimming: 0 bases; J trimming: 6 bases; junction bases outside the gene matches: 2. The CDR3 runs to 15 residues.

This clonotype was observed a few times. V and J are TRBV5-1 and TRBJ1-1; the D is unclear. Trimming stripped 4 bases from V and 5 bases from J, with 15 bases between. CDR1 and CDR2 from the germline V gene are SGHRS and YFSETQ. This CDR3 has 14 amino acids. The CDR3 here is CASSPVEGWTEAFF. The CDR3 DNA reads TGCGCCAGCAGCCCCGTGGAGGGCTGGACTGAAGCTTTCTTT.

The chain uses TRBV27 and TRBJ2-2, with 9 nucleotides matching TRBD2. After removal of 6 bases from V and 7 bases from J, the junction contained 15 bases not matched to a gene. The CDR3 sequence is 17 residues long. Germline assignment: CDR1 MNHEY and CDR2 SMNVEV (reference sequence). The CDR3 DNA follows: TGTGCCAGCAGACCGGACCTAGCGGGATTAGGCTACGGGGAGCTGTTTTTT. Translating it yields CASRPDLAGLGYGELFF.

This clonotype turned up a few times. The chain joins TRBV7-2 to TRBJ2-7; tentatively, D is TRBD2 (5 bases). Trimming stripped 6 bases from V and 6 bases from J, with 18 bases between. The CDR3 has 14 residues. The germline V gene has CDR1 SGHTA and CDR2 FQGNSA. The CDR3, as DNA: TGTGCCAGCAGGCCCTCGGGAACTACGGGCGAGCAGTACTTC. It translates to CASRPSGTTGEQYF.

The CDR3 DNA reads as TGCAGTGCTAGTGGCCGACTAGGGACAGTGATCTATGGCTACACCTTC. Its translation: CSASGRLGTVIYGYTF. The chain combines TRBV20-1 with TRBJ1-2; 7 bases are a match to TRBD1. The CDR3 sequence is 16 residues long. The germline V gene has CDR1 DFQATT and CDR2 SNEGSKA (reference sequence). The V and J ends lost 3 bases and 4 bases, in that order; junction bases with no gene match: 14.

The chain uses TRBV28 and TRBJ2-7; no firm D call. Germline V gene lookup returns CDR1 MDHEN and CDR2 SYDVKM. This CDR3 is built from 15 residues. The V end lost 6 bases, the J end lost 5 bases, and 20 bases lay between the germline ends. CDR3 protein: CASSILRARRNEQYF. The CDR3 coding sequence is TGTGCCAGCAGCATCCTACGGGCGAGGAGAAACGAGCAGTACTTC.

This clonotype has at least ten counts. This sequence joins TRBV19 and TRBJ2-5, with D unclear. The CDR3 sequence is 12 residues long. CDR1 and CDR2 (germline): LNHDA, SQIVND (reference sequence). V was clipped by 1 base and J by 5 bases, with 5 bases between them. CDR3 amino acids: CASSIGFETQYF. The CDR3 DNA reads TGTGCCAGTAGTATAGGCTTTGAGACCCAGTACTTC.

The CDR3 loop is CSATGPNSPLHF. CDR3 in DNA: TGCAGTGCTACGGGACCCAATTCACCCCTCCACTTT. The chain is built from TRBV20-1 and TRBJ1-6, with a possible D match to TRBD1 (5 bases). Trimming pared 4 bases from V and 7 bases from J, leaving 8 bases between. Germline V gives CDR1 DFQATT, CDR2 SNEGSKA (reference sequence). CDR3 length: 12 amino acids.

The chain links TRBV20-1 to TRBJ2-7; D is unclear. Germline V CDR1 and CDR2: DFQATT, SNEGSKA (reference sequence). This CDR3 has 13 residues. V lost 3 bases and J 4 bases, leaving 13 bases between the germline ends. CDR3: CSARVDSAYEQYF. CDR3 DNA: TGCAGTGCTAGGGTCGACTCCGCATACGAGCAGTACTTC.

This clonotype was counted a few times. The CDR3 sequence: CASSLLTSGEAFF. The CDR3 nucleotides are TGTGCCAGCAGCTTATTGACCTCGGGAGAAGCTTTCTTT. The chain carries TRBV7-2 and TRBJ1-1; D is unclear. V was trimmed by 2 bases and J by 8 bases, leaving 12 bases between them. Germline-derived CDR1 and CDR2 are SGHTA and FQGNSA. The CDR3 has 13 amino acids.

This clonotype has just a few counts. The CDR3 loop reads CASSLTRSPNTGELFF. The CDR3 DNA reads TGTGCCAGCAGCCTAACGCGGAGCCCGAACACCGGGGAGCTGTTTTTT. The chain joins TRBV7-2 to TRBJ2-2; D is unclear. CDR3 length equals 16 residues. V lost 5 bases, J lost 0 bases, and 13 bases lay in between. Per germline, CDR1 SGHTA and CDR2 FQGNSA.

This clonotype has just a few counts. The chain combines TRBV4-3 with TRBJ2-3, with no clear D. Germline-derived CDR1 and CDR2 are LGHNA and YSLEER. Trimming stripped 4 bases from V and 10 bases from J, with 18 bases between. CDR3 length: 14 amino acids. The DNA for the CDR3 is TGCGCCAGCAGCCCGAACCCAGGTCGAACGGCGCAGTATTTT. Protein: CASSPNPGRTAQYF.

The V and J genes are TRBV7-2 and TRBJ2-7, with D uncertain. CDR3 length equals 14 residues. In germline, CDR1 is SGHTA, CDR2 FQGNSA. V lost 1 base and J 0 bases, leaving 7 bases between the germline ends. CDR3: CASSLGPYSYEQYF. The CDR3 nucleotides read TGTGCCAGCAGCTTAGGCCCTTACTCCTACGAGCAGTACTTC.

The chain joins TRBV6-2 or TRBV6-3 to TRBJ2-5, with D unclear. CDR1 MNHEY and CDR2 SVGEGT come from the germline V gene. The CDR3 is 13 residues long. Trimming shortened V by 10 bases and J by 5 bases, and 17 bases separated the two germline ends. CDR3 sequence reads: CATVGSWLETQYF. The CDR3 DNA reads TGTGCCACGGTGGGGTCGTGGTTGGAGACCCAGTACTTC.

The CDR3 DNA reads as TGTGCCAGTCAGGGAGCGGGTTATGGCACTGAAGCTTTCTTT. It is translated as CASQGAGYGTEAFF. V is TRBV19 and J is TRBJ1-1, with D perhaps matching TRBD1 (5 bases). The V gene lost 8 bases and the J gene lost 4 bases, with 17 bases spanning the gap. The CDR3 runs 14 residues. Germline CDR1 LNHDA, CDR2 SQIVND (reference sequence).

The chain uses TRBV12-3 or TRBV12-4 and TRBJ2-3, with 9 bases lining up with TRBD1. This CDR3 region has 15 residues. V trimming: 2 bases; J trimming: 2 bases; junction bases outside the gene matches: 2. The CDR3, as DNA: TGTGCCAGCAGTTTAAGACAGGGGGACACAGATACGCAGTATTTT. As protein: CASSLRQGDTDTQYF.